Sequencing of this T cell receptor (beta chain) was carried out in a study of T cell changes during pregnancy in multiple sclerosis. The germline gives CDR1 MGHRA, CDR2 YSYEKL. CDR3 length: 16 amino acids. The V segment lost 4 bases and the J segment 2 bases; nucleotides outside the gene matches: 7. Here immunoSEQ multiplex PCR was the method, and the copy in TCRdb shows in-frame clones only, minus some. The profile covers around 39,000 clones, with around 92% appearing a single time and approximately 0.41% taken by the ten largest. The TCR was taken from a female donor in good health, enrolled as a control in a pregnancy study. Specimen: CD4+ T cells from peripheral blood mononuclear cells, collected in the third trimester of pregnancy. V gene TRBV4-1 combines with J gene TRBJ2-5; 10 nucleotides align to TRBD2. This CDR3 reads CASSPGASGGQETQYF. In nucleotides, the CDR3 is TGCGCCAGCAGCCCAGGGGCTAGCGGGGGACAAGAGACCCAGTACTTC.